The clone carrying this TCR beta chain was detected ten times or more. Its matching antigen is unknown. Trimming removed 0 bases from V and 0 bases from J, with 9 bases in between. This CDR3 spans 15 amino acids. Germline V gene sequence: CDR1 SGHRS, CDR2 YFSETQ. The data are from a study of read filtering for tumor transcriptome and immune sequencing. Overall study: Among patients, some 17 were male and some 15 female, aged about 47 to 80 (mean roughly 63). TCR-mapped reads were about 3.5 to 10.27 million with IR-seq versus about 75 to 1,400 with RNA-seq. General study results and limits: Sorted CD138-negative bone marrow cells were not purified T cells. IR-seq captured clonotypes deeper and more reliably than RNA-seq.

This library used 300 to 500 ng RNA and molecular barcoded adaptors spanning alpha/delta and beta/gamma chains. TCRdb re-derived calls from the reads in MiXCR, one entry per CDR3 protein. The table lists around 140,000 distinct CDR3 sequences, less than 15% of them singletons. Sequences were obtained from a population of CD138-negative cells sorted from bone marrow. The chain couples TRBV5-1 to TRBJ1-1; no definite D call. The sequence came from a donor aged 40 or older with multiple myeloma. The CDR3 DNA reads TGCGCCAGCAGCTTGGTGACAAATATGAACACTGAAGCTTTCTTT. Amino acids: CASSLVTNMNTEAFF. Drawing the rest from reference TRBV5-1 and TRBJ1-1, the complete variable domain is KAGVTQTPRYLIKTRGQQVTLSCSPISGHRSVSWYQQTPGQGLQFLFEYFSETQRNKGNFPGRFSGRQFSNSRSEMNVSTLELGDSALYLCASSLVTNMNTEAFFGQGTRLTVV.